One sample yielded the 32 T cell receptor beta chains listed below, sequenced in a study of cytomegalovirus exposure and HLA in healthy donors. The primer mix had 60 Vbeta and 13 Jbeta primers. Data came from immunoSEQ multiplex PCR; TCRdb stores just in-frame clones and leaves some out. The sample carries about 98,000 clones, approximately 64% recorded once. The sequencing input was PBMCs. All receptors come from a human donor in good health.

J is TRBJ2-1 and V is TRBV9; a possible D gene is TRBD1 (6 bases). CDR3 length equals 17 residues. The V and J ends lost 3 bases and 6 bases respectively, with 22 bases between them. CDR1 and CDR2 from the germline V gene are SGDLS and YYNGEE. The DNA for the CDR3 is TGTGCCAGCAGCGAAAAAGGGACACCCCCTGGGGGCAATGAGCAGTTCTTC. Protein: CASSEKGTPPGGNEQFF.

The chain couples TRBV6-1 to TRBJ2-1; possible D gene TRBD1, 5 bases. The CDR3 covers 13 residues. CDR1 is MNHNS and CDR2 is SASEGT in the germline V gene. Trimming left V 7 bases short and J 4 bases short, with 11 bases between. CDR3 region: CASTRPGYNEQFF. The DNA for the CDR3 is TGTGCCAGCACACGACCAGGGTACAATGAGCAGTTCTTC.

The chain is built from TRBV7-2 and TRBJ1-1; D is uncertain. Between the trimmed V and J ends, which lost 8 bases and 5 bases, there was a span of 9 bases. Per the germline V gene, CDR1 is SGHTA and CDR2 is FQGNSA. This CDR3 contains 11 residues. As DNA, the CDR3 is TGTGCCAGCTCGCTAGTTACTGAAGCTTTCTTT. Translating it yields CASSLVTEAFF. The whole variable domain, remainder taken from reference TRBV7-2 and TRBJ1-1, is GAGVSQSPSNKVTEKGKDVELRCDPISGHTALYWYRQSLGQGLEFLIYFQGNSAPDKSGLPSDRFSAERTGGSVSTLTIQRTQQEDSAVYLCASSLVTEAFFGQGTRLTVV.

The J gene is TRBJ1-1, the V gene TRBV10-3; the D is unclear. Germline CDR1 is ENHRY and CDR2 is SYGVKD. The CDR3 extends over 15 amino acids. Trimming removed 2 bases from V and 1 base from J, with 11 bases in between. DNA of the CDR3: TGTGCCATCAGTGAGGTTGAAGAGGCGAACACTGAAGCTTTCTTT. Its translation is CAISEVEEANTEAFF.

There are a few counts of this clone. The chain carries TRBV30 and TRBJ2-5; 9 nucleotides align to TRBD2. The CDR3 is 15 amino acids. V lost 4 bases to trimming and J lost 5 bases; unmatched junction nucleotides: 11. Germline V CDR1 and CDR2: GTSNPN, SVGIG (reference sequence). DNA for the CDR3: TGTGCCTGGACTTTAGCGGGAGCTCGGGGTGAGACCCAGTACTTC. Its translation: CAWTLAGARGETQYF.

The genes are TRBV19 and TRBJ1-3; possible D gene TRBD1, 5 bases. The germline gives CDR1 LNHDA, CDR2 SQIVND (reference sequence). V was pared by 6 bases and J by 5 bases, with 23 bases between. The CDR3 spans 17 residues. The CDR3 region is CASSDPPGSSQRNTIYF. DNA of the CDR3: TGTGCCAGTAGCGATCCCCCAGGGTCTTCGCAGAGAAACACCATATATTTT.

The V gene is TRBV7-6, the J gene TRBJ2-2; a weak D match, TRBD2 (7 bases). The CDR3 length is 14 residues. Trimming left V 4 bases short and J 7 bases short, with 13 bases between. In germline, CDR1 is SGHVS, CDR2 FNYEAQ. DNA for the CDR3: TGTGCCAGCAGCTCCCTTAGGGGGGGCGGGGAGCTGTTTTTT. This gives the protein CASSSLRGGGELFF.

This chain uses TRBV7-8 with TRBJ2-3, with 10 positions matching TRBD2. The germline CDR1 and CDR2 sequences are SGHVS and FQNEAQ. The CDR3 runs 15 residues. The trim removed 5 bases at V and 3 bases at J, leaving 5 bases unmatched. CDR3 sequence: CASSPSGRGTDTQYF. The CDR3 nucleotides read TGTGCCAGCAGCCCCAGCGGGAGGGGAACAGATACGCAGTATTTT.

The V call is TRBV6-1, the J call TRBJ2-1; the match to TRBD2 covers 13 bases. The CDR3 is made up of 15 amino acids. V shed 9 bases and J 8 bases; nucleotides not matched to a gene: 10. The germline V gene encodes CDR1 MNHNS and CDR2 SASEGT. This chain's CDR3 is CASLTGLAGPDEQFF. CDR3 nucleotide sequence: TGTGCCAGTCTTACGGGACTAGCGGGACCCGATGAGCAGTTCTTC.

The V and J genes are TRBV27 and TRBJ1-5, with a tentative D call TRBD1 (5 bases). The V gene lost 7 bases and the J gene lost 7 bases, with 17 bases spanning the gap. CDR3 length equals 14 residues. In germline, CDR1 is MNHEY, CDR2 SMNVEV (reference sequence). The CDR3 region has the DNA TGTGCCAGCATCGGTCTCAGGGTAGGGCAGCCCCAGCATTTT. Its protein is CASIGLRVGQPQHF.

The J gene is TRBJ2-1, the V gene TRBV7-9; 13 nucleotides match TRBD2. The CDR3 extends over 15 amino acids. After removal of 5 bases from V and 9 bases from J, the junction contained 7 bases not matched to a gene. The V gene's germline CDR1 is SEHNR and CDR2 FQNEAQ (reference sequence). CDR3 protein: CASSHGTSGMVEQFF. The CDR3 DNA reads TGTGCCAGCAGCCACGGGACTAGCGGGATGGTTGAGCAGTTCTTC.

Only one count was recorded for this clone. V and J are TRBV18 and TRBJ1-1; D perhaps matches TRBD1 (5 bases). The CDR3 has 13 residues. Per the germline V gene, CDR1 is KGHSH and CDR2 is LQKENI. V lost 8 bases and J lost 3, with 13 bases in between. The CDR3 sequence: CASKSAGYTEAFF. CDR3 nucleotide sequence: TGTGCCAGCAAATCAGCAGGGTACACTGAAGCTTTCTTT. The full variable domain, in which reference TRBV18 and TRBJ1-1 provide the parts outside the CDR3, is NAGVMQNPRHLVRRRGQEARLRCSPMKGHSHVYWYRQLPEEGLKFMVYLQKENIIDESGMPKERFSAEFPKEGPSILRIQQVVRGDSAAYFCASKSAGYTEAFFGQGTRLTVV.

The chain employs TRBV11-2 and TRBJ2-3, with no clear D. This CDR3 is 14 amino acids long. CDR1 is SGHAT and CDR2 is FQNNGV in the germline V gene. V shed 6 bases and J shed 0 bases, with 10 bases lying between them. CDR3 protein: CASRRFLSTDTQYF. The CDR3 coding sequence is TGTGCCAGCAGGAGGTTCCTCAGCACAGATACGCAGTATTTT.

The rearrangement joins TRBV11-2 to TRBJ2-7, with 8 bases that match TRBD2. The germline gives CDR1 SGHAT, CDR2 FQNNGV. The V and J ends lost 2 bases and 2 bases, in that order; junction bases with no gene match: 17. The CDR3 covers 19 residues. The CDR3 DNA reads TGTGCCAGCAGCTTACGCCCCCTCCCTCAGCGGGAGCCCGCCTACGAGCAGTACTTC. Its protein is CASSLRPLPQREPAYEQYF. The full variable domain, completed using reference TRBV11-2 and TRBJ2-7, is EAGVAQSPRYKIIEKRQSVAFWCNPISGHATLYWYQQILGQGPKLLIQFQNNGVVDDSQLPKDRFSAERLKGVDSTLKIQPAKLEDSAVYLCASSLRPLPQREPAYEQYFGPGTRLTVT.

The chain couples TRBV6-5 to TRBJ2-7; D is possibly TRBD2 (6 bases). The CDR3 covers 12 residues. Germline V gene data show CDR1 as MNHEY and CDR2 as SVGAGI. Trimming took off 6 bases at V and 2 bases at J, with 8 bases between the two ends. CDR3 bases: TGTGCCAGCAGGGGGGGTCCCTACGAGCAGTACTTC. Its translation: CASRGGPYEQYF.

The chain couples TRBV30 to TRBJ1-5, with D unresolved. Trimming took off 0 bases at V and 6 bases at J, with 9 bases between the two ends. Germline assignment: CDR1 GTSNPN and CDR2 SVGIG (reference sequence). The CDR3 runs to 13 residues. CDR3 nucleotide sequence: TGTGCCTGGAGTGTAAATGTGCGTCAGCCCCAGCATTTT. It encodes CAWSVNVRQPQHF.

In nucleotides, the CDR3 is TGCGCCAGCAGCCGGTCCGGTCCTAATAATGAAAAACTGTTTTTT. Its protein is CASSRSGPNNEKLFF. The J gene is TRBJ1-4, the V gene TRBV4-1; D not resolved. The germline V and J ends were trimmed by 4 bases and 4 bases, with 13 bases remaining between them. This CDR3 is built from 15 residues. The germline V gene encodes CDR1 MGHRA and CDR2 YSYEKL.

V is TRBV27 and J is TRBJ2-2; no clear D. V lost 4 bases and J 6 bases, leaving 12 bases between the germline ends. In germline, CDR1 is MNHEY, CDR2 SMNVEV (reference sequence). The CDR3 runs to 14 residues. CDR3 sequence reads: CASSSGINPGELFF. For the CDR3, the DNA is TGTGCCAGCAGTTCGGGTATCAACCCCGGGGAGCTGTTTTTT.

The V call is TRBV6-1, the J call TRBJ2-2; 11 bases fit TRBD1. This CDR3 is built from 15 residues. Germline CDR1 MNHNS, CDR2 SASEGT. V trimming: 4 bases; J trimming: 5 bases; junction bases outside the gene matches: 3. The CDR3 DNA reads as TGTGCCAGCAGTGTGGACAGGGGGCTGACCGGGGAGCTGTTTTTT. Residues: CASSVDRGLTGELFF.

The CDR3 sequence is CASSKLGQGHGSNQPQHF. In nucleotides, the CDR3 is TGTGCCAGCAGTAAACTGGGACAGGGGCACGGGAGCAATCAGCCCCAGCATTTT. V gene TRBV28 combines with J gene TRBJ1-5; 10 bases are a match to TRBD1. The germline CDR1 and CDR2 sequences are MDHEN and SYDVKM. The CDR3 has 18 residues. J lost 1 base, V lost 5 bases, and 11 bases had no gene match.

This sequence joins TRBV4-1 and TRBJ2-1; no clear D. Germline CDR1 reads MGHRA; CDR2 reads YSYEKL. V shed 4 bases and J shed 2 bases, with 9 bases lying between them. The CDR3 has 14 amino acids. CDR3 in amino acids: CASSPDETYNEQFF. The DNA of the CDR3 is TGCGCCAGCAGCCCTGATGAGACCTACAATGAGCAGTTCTTC.

The J gene is TRBJ2-7, the V gene TRBV14; D is unclear. Trimming cost V 0 bases and J 7 bases, with 13 bases left between them. Looked up from germline, CDR1 is SGHDN and CDR2 is FVKESK. This CDR3 is 14 amino acids long. DNA for the CDR3: TGTGCCAGCAGCCAAGATCTTATAATCCTGGAGCAGTACTTC. Protein: CASSQDLIILEQYF. The full variable domain, its missing parts supplied by reference TRBV14 and TRBJ2-7, is EAGVTQFPSHSVIEKGQTVTLRCDPISGHDNLYWYRRVMGKEIKFLLHFVKESKQDESGMPNNRFLAERTGGTYSTLKVQPAELEDSGVYFCASSQDLIILEQYFGPGTRLTVT.

This clone was observed a few times. This chain connects TRBV4-1 to TRBJ2-7; perhaps TRBD1 as D (6 bases). The V end lost 1 base, the J end lost 2 bases, and 15 bases lay between the germline ends. This CDR3 region has 16 residues. Germline V lookup: CDR1 MGHRA, CDR2 YSYEKL. DNA of the CDR3: TGCGCCAGCAGCCAAGCCCCGAGGGGGTCGACCTACGAGCAGTACTTC. Amino acid sequence: CASSQAPRGSTYEQYF.

The V and J genes are TRBV25-1 and TRBJ1-1; D may be TRBD1 (6 bases). Germline loops: CDR1 MGHDK, CDR2 SYGVNS. CDR3 length equals 14 residues. Trimming removed 4 bases from V and 3 bases from J, with 12 bases in between. The CDR3 spells CASSAWAGDTEAFF. The CDR3 DNA reads as TGTGCCAGCAGTGCATGGGCAGGGGACACTGAAGCTTTCTTT.

The J gene is TRBJ2-3, the V gene TRBV5-1; 7 bases match TRBD2. Germline CDR1 SGHRS, CDR2 YFSETQ. This CDR3 is built from 15 residues. The junction had 10 bases not matched to a gene; V was cut back by 4 bases and J by 5 bases. In DNA form, the CDR3 reads TGCGCCAGCAGCCTCGGACTAGGGGCTAGAGATACGCAGTATTTT. Protein sequence: CASSLGLGARDTQYF.

This chain links TRBV28 with TRBJ2-3; the match to TRBD2 covers 7 bases. Germline V gene data show CDR1 as MDHEN and CDR2 as SYDVKM. This CDR3 contains 14 residues. V lost 7 bases and J lost 3; bases outside the gene matches: 7. CDR3 sequence reads: CASKESGGTDTQYF. In DNA, the CDR3 is TGTGCCAGCAAGGAATCGGGGGGTACAGATACGCAGTATTTT.

The chain recombines TRBV12-5 with TRBJ2-7; 8 bases match TRBD1. The CDR3 runs to 14 residues. The ends lost 5 bases at V and 5 bases at J; junction bases unmatched: 8. CDR1 is LGHNT, CDR2 FRNRAP, per germline. CDR3 in amino acids: CASGVGQGFHEQYF. CDR3 coding DNA: TGTGCTAGTGGTGTAGGACAGGGTTTCCACGAGCAGTACTTC.

V gene TRBV2 combines with J gene TRBJ1-4, with TRBD1 matching over 9 bases. Germline-derived CDR1 and CDR2 are SNHLY and FYNNEI. V gave up 8 bases and J gave up 6 bases; unmatched junction bases: 4. This CDR3 region has 13 residues. CDR3: CASGGQGYEKLFF. In DNA form, the CDR3 reads TGTGCCAGCGGAGGACAGGGGTATGAAAAACTGTTTTTT.

This sequence joins TRBV11-2 and TRBJ1-2, with 8 nucleotides matching TRBD1. The V segment lost 2 bases and the J segment 2 bases; nucleotides outside the gene matches: 4. The CDR3 length is 15 residues. Germline V gene data show CDR1 as SGHAT and CDR2 as FQNNGV. The CDR3 protein is CASSLIRTGNYGYTF. For the CDR3, the DNA is TGTGCCAGCAGCTTAATACGGACAGGGAACTATGGCTACACCTTC.

The chain couples TRBV5-1 to TRBJ2-7; D might be TRBD2 (5 bases). CDR1 and CDR2 from the germline V gene are SGHRS and YFSETQ. The CDR3 runs to 13 residues. V dropped 2 bases and J dropped 5 bases, with 11 bases sitting between them. The CDR3 region is CASSFVMEDEQYF. CDR3 coding DNA: TGCGCCAGCAGCTTTGTTATGGAGGACGAGCAGTACTTC.

This clone was counted a few times. This sequence joins TRBV5-6 and TRBJ1-1; TRBD1 is a possible D gene (5 bases). CDR1 is SGHDT, CDR2 YYEEEE, per germline. There are 14 residues in the CDR3. V was cut by 6 bases and J by 5 bases, with 17 bases left in between. The CDR3, as DNA: TGTGCCAGCACCATAACAGGAAGGGTTACTGAAGCTTTCTTT. It specifies CASTITGRVTEAFF.

This clone was seen more than once but under ten times. The chain employs TRBV19 and TRBJ1-5; D not certain. Germline assignment: CDR1 LNHDA and CDR2 SQIVND (reference sequence). V was pared by 5 bases and J by 7 bases, with 18 bases between. CDR3 length: 15 amino acids. The CDR3 spells CASSWGGAVSQPQHF. The CDR3 DNA follows: TGTGCCAGTAGTTGGGGAGGTGCTGTTTCCCAGCCCCAGCATTTT.